This T cell receptor (beta chain) was found in a study of CD8 T cells in ankylosing spondylitis. Concerning this clonotype itself: Its antigen is unknown.

Study-wide results and caveats: Ankylosing spondylitis blood appeared to carry a characteristic TCR beta motif of several highly homologous variants. Disease-linked clones displayed a CD8+ phenotype and appeared relatively rarely in peripheral blood.

CDR1 and CDR2 from the germline V gene are SGHKS and YYEKEE (reference sequence). The ends were cut back, 4 bases at V and 0 bases at J, with 10 bases in the middle. CDR3 size: 15 residues. One entry per CDR3 protein results from TCRdb running MiXCR on the 5' RACE reads. In the table there are approximately 540,000 distinct CDR3 sequences, roughly 13% of which are singletons. The chain recombines TRBV5-5 with TRBJ1-4; D is unresolved. Source material: blood, either unsorted or a sorted T cell fraction (not recorded which). This receptor was obtained from a male donor with ankylosing spondylitis. The CDR3 reads CASSHGPATNEKLFF. For the CDR3, the DNA is TGTGCCAGCAGCCACGGGCCTGCAACTAATGAAAAACTGTTTTTT.